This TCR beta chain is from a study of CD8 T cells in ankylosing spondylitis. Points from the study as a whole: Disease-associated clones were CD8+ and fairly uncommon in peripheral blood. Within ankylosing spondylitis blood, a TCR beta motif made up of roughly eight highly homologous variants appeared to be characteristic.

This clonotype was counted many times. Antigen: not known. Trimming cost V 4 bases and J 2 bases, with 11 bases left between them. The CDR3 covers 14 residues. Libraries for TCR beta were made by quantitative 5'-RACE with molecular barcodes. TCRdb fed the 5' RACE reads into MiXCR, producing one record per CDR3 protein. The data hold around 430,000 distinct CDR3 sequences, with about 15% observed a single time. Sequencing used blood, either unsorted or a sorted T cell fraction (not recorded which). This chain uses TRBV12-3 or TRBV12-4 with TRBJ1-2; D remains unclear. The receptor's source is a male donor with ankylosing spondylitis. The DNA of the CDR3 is TGTGCCAGCAGTTCGGGCCTTACCAACTATGGCTACACCTTC. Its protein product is CASSSGLTNYGYTF.